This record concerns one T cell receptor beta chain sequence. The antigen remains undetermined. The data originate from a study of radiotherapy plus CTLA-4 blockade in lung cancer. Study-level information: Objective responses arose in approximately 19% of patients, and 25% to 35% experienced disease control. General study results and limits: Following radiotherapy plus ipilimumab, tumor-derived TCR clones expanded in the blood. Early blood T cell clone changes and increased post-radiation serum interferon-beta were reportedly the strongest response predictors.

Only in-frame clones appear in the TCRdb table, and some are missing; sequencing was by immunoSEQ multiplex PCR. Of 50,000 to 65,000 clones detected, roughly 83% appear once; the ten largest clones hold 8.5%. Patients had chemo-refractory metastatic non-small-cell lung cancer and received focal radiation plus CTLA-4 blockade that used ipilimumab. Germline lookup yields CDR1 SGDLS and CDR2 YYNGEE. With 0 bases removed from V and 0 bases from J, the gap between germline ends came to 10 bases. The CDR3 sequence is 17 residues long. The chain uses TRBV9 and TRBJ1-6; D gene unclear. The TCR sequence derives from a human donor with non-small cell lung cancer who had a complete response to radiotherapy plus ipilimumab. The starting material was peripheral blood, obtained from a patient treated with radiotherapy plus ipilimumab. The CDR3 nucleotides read TGTGCCAGCAGCGTAGATGCGATGAGCTCCTATAATTCACCCCTCCACTTT. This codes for CASSVDAMSSYNSPLHF.